This T cell receptor (beta chain) was captured by sequencing in a study of shared clonotypes between healthy human individuals. Study observations and caveats: Inspection by rarefaction showed sorted-subset sequencing to be incomplete despite large depth.

Turning to this clone: What it recognizes is unknown. Other nucleotide sequences from this sample produce the same CDR3.

Assay used: immunoSEQ multiplex PCR; TCRdb lists only in-frame clones, some missing. The table includes more than 1,200,000 clones, around 98.5% detected once. The receptor was isolated from a man between 25 and 39 years old in good health. Source material: naive CD4+ T cells sorted from blood. The subset here: CD45RA+ positively selected.

The DNA of the CDR3 is TGTGCCAGCAGTGACGGGGACAGGGGCTACGAGCAGTACTTC. As protein: CASSDGDRGYEQYF. The chain carries TRBV6-4 and TRBJ2-7; 10 bases align to TRBD1. The J segment lost 3 bases and the V segment lost 2 bases, leaving 1 base of the junction unmatched. Germline V gene lookup returns CDR1 MRHNA and CDR2 SNTAGT. The CDR3 covers 14 residues.